This T cell receptor beta chain originates from a study of post-analysis software for immune sequencing data. Study in general: Multiple sclerosis in the patients followed relapsing-remitting, secondary progressive and progressive-relapsing courses.

Incorporated into the TCR beta cDNA libraries were unique molecular identifiers, which served to reduce PCR and sequencing biases. With about 0.85 to 10 million T cells as the source, 500,000 to 650,000 cDNA molecules resulted. Using its own MiXCR run on the PCR reads, TCRdb lists one record per CDR3 protein. This table has more than 350,000 distinct CDR3 sequences, approximately 42% appearing once. Notes on this clonotype: Its specificity is not known.

The J segment lost 1 base and the V segment lost 4 bases, leaving 4 bases of the junction unmatched. Per the germline V gene, CDR1 is SGHKS and CDR2 is YYEKEE (reference sequence). The CDR3 is 14 amino acids. Broader study findings: TRBV5-6, TRBV5-1 and TRBV20-1 were among several TRBV segments more frequent in patients than controls. In multiple sclerosis, normalized Chao1 diversity was significantly below that of controls. Samples from one preparation batch, clustered by F measure, grouped strongly together.

Material: blood. The genes are TRBV5-5 and TRBJ1-2, with TRBD1 matching over 7 bases. The origin of this receptor is a girl aged 2-10 years with multiple sclerosis. CDR3: CASSQTGNNYGYTF. The CDR3 coding sequence is TGTGCCAGCAGCCAGACAGGGAATAACTATGGCTACACCTTC.